What follows are 8 T cell receptor beta chains derived from one specimen sequenced in a study of T cell responses to AZD1222 COVID-19 vaccine. The method was immunoSEQ multiplex PCR; TCRdb's version includes in-frame clones alone and lacks a portion of them. This sample has 130,000 or so clones, with approximately 90% found just once. Here the sequenced sample was peripheral blood, taken on day 0 of AZD1222 vaccination. The receptors were gathered from an adult in good health.

This sequence joins TRBV10-2 and TRBJ1-4, with D maybe TRBD1 (5 bases). V was shortened by 4 bases and J by 3 bases, with 9 bases between the two germline ends. Germline CDR1 is WSHSY and CDR2 is SAAADI. CDR3 length: 14 amino acids. The DNA of the CDR3 is TGCGCCAGCAGTGTGGGGCGATCTAATGAAAAACTGTTTTTT. Its translation is CASSVGRSNEKLFF.

This chain uses TRBV28 with TRBJ2-1, with 9 bases aligning to TRBD2. The length of the CDR3 is 14 residues. V lost 10 bases to trimming and J lost 4 bases; unmatched junction nucleotides: 8. Germline V lookup: CDR1 MDHEN, CDR2 SYDVKM. The CDR3 region is CATSTSGYYNEQFF. CDR3 in DNA: TGTGCCACCTCGACTAGCGGATATTACAATGAGCAGTTCTTC.

A single count supports this clone. The rearrangement uses TRBV18 and TRBJ1-1; 9 bases are shared with TRBD1. This CDR3 comprises 16 residues. Germline loops: CDR1 KGHSH, CDR2 LQKENI. The V gene end was trimmed by 3 bases and the J gene end by 7 bases; junction bases not matched to a gene: 12. In DNA, the CDR3 is TGTGCCAGCTCACCCGGGACAGGGTCCGGTTTGAGTGAAGCTTTCTTT. It specifies CASSPGTGSGLSEAFF.

V is TRBV21-1 and J is TRBJ2-6; TRBD2 is the table's D call and was not checked against the DNA. TRBV21-1 is noted as a pseudogene. The CDR3 spans 19 residues. CDR3 residues: CASSKVDSGYSSGANVLTF. For the CDR3, the DNA is TGTGCCAGCAGCAAAGTTGACAGCGGGTATTCCTCTGGGGCCAACGTCCTGACTTTC.

The V call is TRBV6-6, the J call TRBJ2-7; 13 nucleotides align to TRBD2. This CDR3 region has 14 residues. The junction had 9 bases not matched to a gene; V was cut back by 5 bases and J by 11 bases. From germline, CDR1 is MNHNY and CDR2 SVGAGI (reference sequence). CDR3 sequence (DNA): TGTGCCAGCAGTGACCCGACTAGCGGGAGGTTCGAGTACTTC. Its translation is CASSDPTSGRFEYF.

The J gene is TRBJ2-1, the V gene TRBV18; TRBD2 agrees at 9 bases. The V gene's germline CDR1 is KGHSH and CDR2 LQKENI. This CDR3 is built from 16 residues. The J segment lost 11 bases and the V segment lost 1 base, leaving 12 bases of the junction unmatched. The CDR3 DNA is TGTGCCAGCTCACCACGGGCGACTAGCGGACATTTCAAGCAGTTCTTC. This sequence encodes CASSPRATSGHFKQFF.

The chain uses TRBV6-6 and TRBJ1-5; D uncertain. The CDR3 totals 15 residues. Per germline, CDR1 MNHNY and CDR2 SVGAGI (reference sequence). Trimming removed 1 base at V and 3 bases at J, with 10 bases between. The CDR3 reads CASSYFTRNNQPQHF. Written as DNA, the CDR3 is TGTGCCAGCAGTTACTTTACTCGAAACAATCAGCCCCAGCATTTT.

The J gene is TRBJ2-5, the V gene TRBV11-2, with TRBD2 matching 13 bases. Looked up from germline, CDR1 is SGHAT and CDR2 is FQNNGV. The V gene end was trimmed by 5 bases and the J gene end by 4 bases; junction bases not matched to a gene: 4. The CDR3 runs 15 residues. For the CDR3, the DNA is TGTGCCAGCAGCCCGCGGACTAGCGGGAGAGAGACCCAGTACTTC. Translated: CASSPRTSGRETQYF.